These T cell receptor beta chains were read from a single sample in a study of blood T cell repertoires in COVID-19. Assay: immunoSEQ multiplex PCR; the TCRdb copy retains only in-frame clones and omits some. Of around 190,000 clones listed, around 85% are singletons. The material sequenced was peripheral blood. The source is a man between 65 and 85 years old with active or convalescent COVID-19. Both conserved end residues are part of each CDR3. The D gene is left open where the match is weak. Rows may omit the clone size; those that give it use once, few, many or a size class.

d_call j_call v_call clone_size cdr3_aa cdr3_nt
TRBD1 TRBJ1-3 TRBV30 . CAWSVNQGEGNTIYF TGTGCCTGGAGTGTAAACCAGGGGGAAGGAAACACCATATATTTT
TRBD1 TRBJ1-5 TRBV14 . CASSQPGDRGSSNQPQHF TGTGCCAGCAGCCAGCCCGGCGACAGGGGGTCAAGCAATCAGCCCCAGCATTTT
. TRBJ2-7 TRBV19 once CATSGGTDGAEQYF TGTGCCACTTCAGGCGGGACAGATGGTGCAGAGCAGTACTTC
. TRBJ1-1 TRBV7-9 . CASSPDRNEAFF TGTGCCAGCAGCCCCGACAGGAATGAAGCTTTCTTT
TRBD1 TRBJ2-7 TRBV13 . CASSSADRGDEQYF TGTGCCAGCAGCTCAGCGGACAGGGGCGACGAGCAGTACTTC
. TRBJ2-5 TRBV11-2 . CASSGSREETQYF TGTGCCAGCTCCGGGAGTAGGGAGGAGACCCAGTACTTC
. TRBJ1-1 TRBV19 . CASSIGLRVTGNTEAFF TGTGCCAGTAGTATAGGACTCAGGGTTACGGGGAACACTGAAGCTTTCTTT
TRBD1 TRBJ1-4 TRBV30 . CAWSGQGTEKLFF TGTGCCTGGAGCGGACAGGGGACTGAAAAACTGTTTTTT
TRBD1 TRBJ2-7 TRBV2 . CASSGRGTGFSYEQYF TGTGCCAGCAGTGGCCGGGGGACAGGGTTCTCTTACGAGCAGTACTTC
. TRBJ1-3 TRBV20-1 . CSAITGNTIYF TGCAGTGCCATCACCGGGAACACCATATATTTT
. TRBJ2-6 TRBV30 once CAWKEFSGANVLTF TGTGCCTGGAAAGAGTTCTCTGGGGCCAACGTCCTGACTTTC